Listed here are 31 T cell receptor beta chains from one sample, sequenced in a study of memory CD4+ T cells and cytomegalovirus serostatus (dated by TCRdb to 2018 to 2020). A FACSAria II was used to sort memory CD4+ T cells, defined as single viable CD3+CD4+CD8-CD45RO+ cells. The library was prepared using the immunoSEQ multiplex PCR assay. The table was pulled from immuneACCESS by TCRdb, which kept in-frame rearrangements only. Such tables lose some clones; where checked, under half of the loss comes from unresolved V genes, and the rest has no known cause. In all, the sample holds some 52,000 clones, and about 73% of those were seen once. In total, the top ten clones hold around 0.83% of the sample. The specimen sequenced was memory CD4+ T cells from blood. These TCRs come from an adult in good health and CMV-seronegative.

CDR3 sequence (DNA): TGTGCCAGCAGCGAAGGACAGGTTAACAATGAGCAGTTCTTC. It translates to CASSEGQVNNEQFF. The chain joins TRBV7-9 to TRBJ2-1; 7 bases match TRBD1. CDR1 and CDR2 from the germline V gene are SEHNR and FQNEAQ (reference sequence). With V trimmed by 5 bases and J by 5 bases, 6 bases remained unmatched. CDR3 length: 14 amino acids.

The chain employs TRBV28 and TRBJ1-1; D gene ambiguous. With 8 bases removed from V and 7 bases from J, the gap between germline ends came to 14 bases. This CDR3 contains 12 residues. Germline V gives CDR1 MDHEN, CDR2 SYDVKM. CDR3 DNA sequence: TGTGCCAGCGGTACCCGACGGGTTGAAGCTTTCTTT. Its protein is CASGTRRVEAFF.

CDR3 nucleotides: TGTGCCAGCAGAGTCCAGGACAGGGCGGCTGGCTACACCTTC. This encodes CASRVQDRAAGYTF. The J gene is TRBJ1-2, the V gene TRBV28, with 8 nucleotides matching TRBD1. The length of the CDR3 is 14 residues. V gave up 6 bases and J gave up 7 bases; unmatched junction bases: 10. Germline lookup yields CDR1 MDHEN and CDR2 SYDVKM.

This clone was seen only once. V is TRBV5-6 and J is TRBJ1-6; D remains ambiguous. Germline-derived CDR1 and CDR2 are SGHDT and YYEEEE. CDR3 length equals 16 residues. The germline V and J ends were trimmed by 2 bases and 5 bases, with 14 bases remaining between them. In DNA form, the CDR3 reads TGTGCCAGCAGCTTTACCCTCGGGCGAAATAATTCACCCCTCCACTTT. Protein product: CASSFTLGRNNSPLHF.

This clone has a handful of counts. The genes are TRBV6-1 and TRBJ1-2, with D tentatively TRBD1 (5 bases). CDR1 and CDR2 from the germline V gene are MNHNS and SASEGT. The CDR3 is 14 amino acids. V was shortened by 2 bases and J by 4 bases, with 11 bases between the two germline ends. CDR3 in amino acids: CASSESGRGYGYTF. The DNA of the CDR3 is TGTGCCAGCAGTGAATCCGGAAGGGGCTATGGCTACACCTTC.

The chain carries TRBV29-1 and TRBJ2-3, with 7 bases fitting TRBD2. Trimming at V came to 5 bases and at J to 8 bases, leaving 4 bases not matched to a gene. The length of the CDR3 is 11 residues. Looked up from germline, CDR1 is SQVTM and CDR2 is ANQGSEA. CDR3 amino acids: CSVYGGGTQYF. The CDR3 bases are TGCAGCGTTTATGGGGGGGGTACGCAGTATTTT.

This clone was seen more than once but under ten times. The genes are TRBV9 and TRBJ2-2; 8 bases align to TRBD1. The CDR3 is 16 residues long. V lost 0 bases to trimming and J lost 2 bases; unmatched junction nucleotides: 3. The germline V gene has CDR1 SGDLS and CDR2 YYNGEE. Here the CDR3 reads CASSVAAGGNTGELFF. In nucleotides, the CDR3 is TGTGCCAGCAGCGTAGCTGCAGGGGGCAACACCGGGGAGCTGTTTTTT.

The chain couples TRBV6-5 to TRBJ2-2; 9 bases line up with TRBD1. The CDR3 runs to 15 residues. CDR1 and CDR2 from the germline V gene are MNHEY and SVGAGI. Unmatched junction bases numbered 7, after V lost 5 bases and J lost 6 bases. CDR3 DNA sequence: TGTGCCAGCAGTCCCGGGACAGGGTGGGCCGGGGAGCTGTTTTTT. This translates into CASSPGTGWAGELFF.

V is TRBV27 and J is TRBJ1-2, with D possibly matching TRBD1 (6 bases). The germline V gene encodes CDR1 MNHEY and CDR2 SMNVEV (reference sequence). Trimming removed 6 bases at V and 4 bases at J, with 15 bases between. The CDR3 has 14 amino acids. DNA of the CDR3: TGTGCCAGCAGAAGGACAGAAGAGCGCTATGGCTACACCTTC. This codes for CASRRTEERYGYTF.

The table lists this clone with a few counts. The V call is TRBV9, the J call TRBJ1-2; 12 bases fit TRBD1. This CDR3 comprises 15 residues. V dropped 4 bases and J dropped 7; count of bases not matched to a gene: 8. The V gene's germline CDR1 is SGDLS and CDR2 YYNGEE. CDR3 residues: CASSLSGQGAFGYTF. DNA of the CDR3: TGTGCCAGCAGCCTCTCGGGACAGGGGGCGTTTGGCTACACCTTC.

This clone was detected only a few times. The CDR3 DNA follows: TGTGCCAGCAGGGGGAATACAGGGAGTATGCAGCCCCAGCATTTT. It encodes CASRGNTGSMQPQHF. The chain joins TRBV28 to TRBJ1-5; D might be TRBD1 (6 bases). The CDR3 covers 15 residues. From germline, CDR1 is MDHEN and CDR2 SYDVKM. Trimming stripped 6 bases from V and 7 bases from J, with 19 bases between.

This chain uses TRBV10-3 with TRBJ2-3, with a weak D call TRBD1 (5 bases). Germline-derived CDR1 and CDR2 are ENHRY and SYGVKD. CDR3 length equals 15 residues. Trimming shortened V by 10 bases and J by 0 bases, and 17 bases separated the two germline ends. The CDR3 bases are TGTGCCACCTCCACGTCGACAGCTAGCACAGATACGCAGTATTTT. It encodes CATSTSTASTDTQYF.

The chain combines TRBV19 with TRBJ1-5; no reliable D call. This CDR3 has 14 amino acids. The germline V gene has CDR1 LNHDA and CDR2 SQIVND (reference sequence). Trimming shortened V by 6 bases and J by 4 bases, and 13 bases separated the two germline ends. The CDR3 is CASRNQAINQPQHF. The DNA for the CDR3 is TGTGCCAGTAGAAACCAGGCAATTAATCAGCCCCAGCATTTT.

V gene TRBV5-1 combines with J gene TRBJ1-6, with 7 bases matching TRBD1. This CDR3 comprises 15 residues. Germline CDR1 SGHRS, CDR2 YFSETQ. The ends lost 4 bases at V and 10 bases at J; junction bases unmatched: 11. Here the CDR3 reads CASSTTGASRSPLHF. Here the CDR3 DNA reads TGCGCCAGCAGCACTACAGGGGCGTCGCGATCACCCCTCCACTTT.

The chain uses TRBV9 and TRBJ2-5; 13 nucleotides line up with TRBD2. The CDR3 extends over 18 amino acids. Germline CDR1 and CDR2: SGDLS and YYNGEE. Trimming removed 4 bases from V and 5 bases from J; junction bases left unmatched: 14. The CDR3 coding sequence is TGTGCCAGCAGCCCCGGGACTAGCGGGGCCCCGGGGGGGGAGACCCAGTACTTC. Encoded protein: CASSPGTSGAPGGETQYF.

This chain connects TRBV7-2 to TRBJ2-7, with 8 bases that match TRBD2. V was pared by 1 base and J by 4 bases, with 6 bases of the junction left unmatched. The CDR3 totals 15 residues. Germline V gene data show CDR1 as SGHTA and CDR2 as FQGNSA. In DNA form, the CDR3 reads TGTGCCAGCAGCTTAGTTTCTAGCGGGCAGTACGAGCAGTACTTC. Residues: CASSLVSSGQYEQYF.

The V gene is TRBV11-3, the J gene TRBJ2-1; D gene ambiguous. Between the trimmed V and J ends, which lost 0 bases and 6 bases, there was a span of 12 bases. The CDR3 has 15 amino acids. Germline V CDR1 and CDR2: SGHNT, YENEEA. The CDR3 sequence: CASSLDSRSSNEQFF. The DNA for the CDR3 is TGTGCCAGCAGCTTAGACTCTCGGTCTAGCAATGAGCAGTTCTTC.

The chain combines TRBV6-5 with TRBJ2-1; 8 positions agree with TRBD1. The CDR3 contains 15 residues. V dropped 7 bases and J dropped 2; count of bases not matched to a gene: 7. The germline CDR1 and CDR2 sequences are MNHEY and SVGAGI. This chain's CDR3 is CASTTDRGTYNEQFF. DNA of the CDR3: TGTGCCAGCACCACAGACAGGGGAACCTACAATGAGCAGTTCTTC.

The genes are TRBV5-4 and TRBJ1-6, with D hard to call. Trimming cost V 1 base and J 6 bases, with 8 bases left between them. This CDR3 contains 14 residues. The germline CDR1 and CDR2 sequences are SGHNT and YYREEE (reference sequence). For the CDR3, the DNA is TGTGCCAGCAGCTTGAGACGGATTAATTCACCCCTCCACTTT. Protein: CASSLRRINSPLHF. The entire variable domain, with the rest obtained from reference TRBV5-4 and TRBJ1-6, is as follows: ETGVTQSPTHLIKTRGQQVTLRCSSQSGHNTVSWYQQALGQGPQFIFQYYREEENGRGNFPPRFSGLQFPNYSSELNVNALELDDSALYLCASSLRRINSPLHFGNGTRLTVT.

The sample holds a few counts of this clone. V is TRBV4-3 and J is TRBJ1-1; D not resolved. Germline V lookup: CDR1 LGHNA, CDR2 YSLEER. V lost 4 bases to trimming and J lost 3 bases, with 6 bases between them. The CDR3 is 12 residues long. The CDR3 DNA follows: TGCGCCAGCAGCCTCGGGGACACTGAAGCTTTCTTT. As protein: CASSLGDTEAFF.

The chain links TRBV6-5 to TRBJ1-2; the D gene is possibly TRBD1 (5 bases). The ends were cut back, 6 bases at V and 6 bases at J, with 14 bases in the middle. CDR1 and CDR2 (germline): MNHEY, SVGAGI. There are 13 residues in the CDR3. Here the CDR3 DNA reads TGTGCCAGCAGCGAGGGGAACGGGGATGGCTACACCTTC. Translation gives CASSEGNGDGYTF.

The chain links TRBV4-3 to TRBJ1-2; no clear D. The V end was cut by 0 bases, the J end by 7 bases, with 18 bases between. This CDR3 contains 16 residues. Germline CDR1 LGHNA, CDR2 YSLEER. The CDR3 bases are TGCGCCAGCAGCCAAGATATGGCCACACGCCGCTCTGGCTACACCTTC. This sequence encodes CASSQDMATRRSGYTF.

As DNA, the CDR3 is TGTGCCAGCAGCGTAGCAGATAACTATGGCTACACCTTC. It yields the protein CASSVADNYGYTF. The chain recombines TRBV9 with TRBJ1-2; unclear D gene. The V gene lost 0 bases and the J gene lost 1 base, with 4 bases spanning the gap. Germline V gives CDR1 SGDLS, CDR2 YYNGEE. The CDR3 extends over 13 amino acids.

The rearrangement joins TRBV6-6 to TRBJ1-5; D gene ambiguous. V gave up 2 bases and J gave up 4 bases, with 6 bases separating them. Germline values: CDR1 MNHNY, CDR2 SVGAGI (reference sequence). This CDR3 spans 13 amino acids. The CDR3 protein is CASSYNPNQPQHF. In DNA, the CDR3 is TGTGCCAGCAGTTACAACCCTAATCAGCCCCAGCATTTT.

This clone has more than one count but fewer than ten. The rearrangement links TRBV7-8 to TRBJ1-3; TRBD1 might be the D (5 bases). Germline V gene sequence: CDR1 SGHVS, CDR2 FQNEAQ. V lost 7 bases, J lost 4 bases, and 23 bases lay in between. This CDR3 is 17 amino acids long. The chain's CDR3 is CASIPPLEDSDGNTIYF. For the CDR3, the DNA is TGTGCCAGCATTCCCCCCCTAGAAGACAGCGACGGAAACACCATATATTTT.

V gene TRBV6-5 combines with J gene TRBJ2-7; 8 bases match TRBD2. Losses at the gene ends were 6 bases for V and 6 bases for J; bases not matched to a gene: 7. This CDR3 comprises 13 residues. The V gene's germline CDR1 is MNHEY and CDR2 SVGAGI. This CDR3 is CASRAREGGEQYF. Here the CDR3 DNA reads TGTGCCAGCAGGGCACGGGAGGGAGGCGAGCAGTACTTC.

The V and J genes are TRBV7-2 and TRBJ1-2, with 7 bases lining up with TRBD1. Unmatched junction bases numbered 8, after V lost 4 bases and J lost 6 bases. Looked up from germline, CDR1 is SGHTA and CDR2 is FQGNSA. The CDR3 spans 14 residues. The CDR3 coding sequence is TGTGCCAGCAGCTCAGGATCCACAGGGGATGGCTACACCTTC. It codes for CASSSGSTGDGYTF.

The rearrangement joins TRBV7-9 to TRBJ2-5, with TRBD1 as a possible D gene (6 bases). The DNA end is more similar to TRBJ2-7, so the J call may be wrong. The CDR3 spans 15 residues. The germline CDR1 and CDR2 sequences are SEHNR and FQNEAQ (reference sequence). The CDR3, as DNA: TGTGCCAGCAGCGACCGGACAGATACCTCCTACGAGCAGTACTTC. It codes for CASSDRTDTSYEQYF.

This sequence joins TRBV9 and TRBJ2-1, with D unresolved. Trimming shortened V by 1 base and J by 0 bases, and 8 bases separated the two germline ends. The CDR3 has 15 residues. The germline gives CDR1 SGDLS, CDR2 YYNGEE. CDR3 nucleotide sequence: TGTGCCAGCAGCGTACAACCATCCTCCTACAATGAGCAGTTCTTC. Translated: CASSVQPSSYNEQFF.

The V gene is TRBV6-7, the J gene TRBJ2-1; no definite D call. TRBV6-7 is an open reading frame, and its role is uncertain. The CDR3 totals 12 residues. The germline V and J ends were trimmed by 2 bases and 4 bases, with 3 bases remaining between them. CDR3 in DNA: TGTGCCAGCAGTTACCCTTACAATGAGCAGTTCTTC. Translated: CASSYPYNEQFF.

This clone is a singleton in its sample. The V and J genes are TRBV12-5 and TRBJ1-5; D gene uncertain. Germline-derived CDR1 and CDR2 are LGHNT and FRNRAP. The CDR3 runs 14 residues. Trimming left V 3 bases short and J 3 bases short, with 9 bases between. The CDR3 loop is CASGLTGPNQPQHF. As DNA, the CDR3 is TGTGCTAGTGGTTTAACGGGTCCCAATCAGCCCCAGCATTTT.